The TCR beta chain under discussion was sequenced for a study of OX40 agonist ivuxolimab in advanced cancers. Method: immunoSEQ multiplex PCR; TCRdb's copy keeps in-frame clones and lacks some. Here the sample spans tens of thousands of clones, 89% being singletons. Trimming removed 2 bases from V and 2 bases from J; junction bases left unmatched: 3. Looked up from germline, CDR1 is WNHNN and CDR2 is SYGVQD (reference sequence). The length of the CDR3 is 14 residues. This clonotype originated in an adult with an advanced solid tumor such as melanoma, head and neck, liver or kidney cancer. The sequencing used CD4+ or CD8+ T cells sorted from blood, collected in a trial of the OX40 agonist ivuxolimab. The chain recombines TRBV10-1 with TRBJ2-7; 7 nucleotides line up with TRBD2. The CDR3 loop reads CASSEGLEAYEQYF. The DNA for the CDR3 is TGCGCCAGCAGTGAGGGACTAGAGGCCTACGAGCAGTACTTC.